This T cell receptor beta chain was sequenced in a study of cytomegalovirus exposure and HLA in healthy donors. Researchers ran the PCR with 60 Vbeta and 13 Jbeta primers. TCRdb keeps only in-frame clones here, not all; method: immunoSEQ multiplex PCR. The data contain about 160,000 clones, approximately 74% of them seen just once; the ten biggest clones take up under 3.5%. Despite likely unrecorded immune exposures, the donors were nominally healthy at the time of sampling. Germline V gene lookup returns CDR1 MNHEY and CDR2 SMNVEV (reference sequence). V gave up 2 bases and J gave up 5 bases, with 7 bases separating them. The CDR3 sequence is 13 residues long. Study-wide results and limits: In a later analysis, a genetic analysis reported fewer productive-TCR N-insertions in an Asian-associated ancestry cluster than the cohort average.

Comments on this clone: Its antigen is not known.

The chain recombines TRBV27 with TRBJ1-5; D gene ambiguous. The clonotype originates from a woman under 40 in good health and CMV-seronegative. Sequenced material: PBMCs. This CDR3 is CASSLAVHQPQHF. In DNA, the CDR3 is TGTGCCAGCAGTTTAGCGGTCCATCAGCCCCAGCATTTT.